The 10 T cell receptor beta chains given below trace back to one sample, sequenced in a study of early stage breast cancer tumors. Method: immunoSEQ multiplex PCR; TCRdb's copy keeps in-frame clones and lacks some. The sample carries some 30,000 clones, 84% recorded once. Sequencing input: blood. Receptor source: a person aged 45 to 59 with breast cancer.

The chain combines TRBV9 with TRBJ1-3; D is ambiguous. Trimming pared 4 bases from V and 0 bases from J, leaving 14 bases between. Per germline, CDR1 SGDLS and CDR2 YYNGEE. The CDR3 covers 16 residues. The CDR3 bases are TGTGCCAGCAGCCCACACGCTTTTAGCTCTGGAAACACCATATATTTT. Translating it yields CASSPHAFSSGNTIYF.

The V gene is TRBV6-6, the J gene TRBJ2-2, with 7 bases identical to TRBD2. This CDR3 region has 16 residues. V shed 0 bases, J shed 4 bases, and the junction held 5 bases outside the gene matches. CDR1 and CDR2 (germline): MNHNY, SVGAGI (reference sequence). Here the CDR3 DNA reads TGTGCCAGCAGTTACTCGGGGGGGTGGAGCACCGGGGAGCTGTTTTTT. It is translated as CASSYSGGWSTGELFF.

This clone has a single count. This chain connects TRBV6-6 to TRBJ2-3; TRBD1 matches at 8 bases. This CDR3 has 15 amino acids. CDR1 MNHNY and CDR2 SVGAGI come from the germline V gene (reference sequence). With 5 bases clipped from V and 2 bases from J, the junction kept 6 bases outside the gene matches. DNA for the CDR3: TGTGCCAGCAGTCTTCAGGGGGCAGACACAGATACGCAGTATTTT. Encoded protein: CASSLQGADTDTQYF.

The CDR3 loop is CASSDTGIGSQPQHF. As DNA, the CDR3 is TGTGCCAGTAGTGATACAGGGATCGGGAGTCAGCCCCAGCATTTT. The V call is TRBV19, the J call TRBJ1-5, with a possible D match to TRBD1 (6 bases). V lost 5 bases, J lost 6 bases, and 17 bases lay in between. The CDR3 covers 15 residues. Germline V gives CDR1 LNHDA, CDR2 SQIVND (reference sequence).

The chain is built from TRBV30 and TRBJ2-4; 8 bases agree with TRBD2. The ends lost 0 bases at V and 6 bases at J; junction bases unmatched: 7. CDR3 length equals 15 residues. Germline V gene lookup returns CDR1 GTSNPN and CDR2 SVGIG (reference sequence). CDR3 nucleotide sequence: TGTGCCTGGAGTGTAAGGGGACTAGAAGGAAACATTCAGTACTTC. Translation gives CAWSVRGLEGNIQYF.

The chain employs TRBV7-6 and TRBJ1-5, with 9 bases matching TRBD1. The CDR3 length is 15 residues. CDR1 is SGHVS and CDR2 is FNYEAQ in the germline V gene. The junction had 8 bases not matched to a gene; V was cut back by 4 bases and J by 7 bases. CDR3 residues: CASSSGQGVTQPQHF. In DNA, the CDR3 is TGTGCCAGCAGCTCGGGACAGGGAGTGACGCAGCCCCAGCATTTT. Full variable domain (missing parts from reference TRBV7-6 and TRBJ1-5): GAGVSQSPRYKVTKRGQDVALRCDPISGHVSLYWYRQALGQGPEFLTYFNYEAQQDKSGLPNDRFSAERPEGSISTLTIQRTEQRDSAMYRCASSSGQGVTQPQHFGDGTRLSIL.

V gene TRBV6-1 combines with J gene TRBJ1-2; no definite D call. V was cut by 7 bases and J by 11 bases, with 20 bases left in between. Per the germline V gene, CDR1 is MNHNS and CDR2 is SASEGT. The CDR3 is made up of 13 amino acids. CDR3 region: CASTEGDIAGYTF. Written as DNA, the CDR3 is TGTGCCAGCACCGAGGGAGACATCGCTGGGTACACCTTC.

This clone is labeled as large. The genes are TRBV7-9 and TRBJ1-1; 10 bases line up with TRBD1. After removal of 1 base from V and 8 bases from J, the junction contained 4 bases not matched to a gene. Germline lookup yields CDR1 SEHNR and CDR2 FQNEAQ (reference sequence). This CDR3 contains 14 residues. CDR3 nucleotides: TGTGCCAGCAGCTTAGTGGGGACAGGGGAGGAAGCTTTCTTT. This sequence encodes CASSLVGTGEEAFF.

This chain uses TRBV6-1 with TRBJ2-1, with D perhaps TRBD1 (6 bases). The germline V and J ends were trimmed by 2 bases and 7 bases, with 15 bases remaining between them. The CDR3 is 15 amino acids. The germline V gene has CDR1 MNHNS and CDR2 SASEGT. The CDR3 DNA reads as TGTGCCAGCAGTGAACTAACAGGGCCGACGAATGAGCAGTTCTTC. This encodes CASSELTGPTNEQFF.

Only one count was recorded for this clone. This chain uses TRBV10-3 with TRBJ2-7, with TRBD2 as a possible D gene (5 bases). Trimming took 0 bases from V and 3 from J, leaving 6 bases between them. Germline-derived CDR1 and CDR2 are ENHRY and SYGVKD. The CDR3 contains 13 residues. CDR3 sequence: CAISESEGYEQYF. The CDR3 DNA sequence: TGTGCCATCAGTGAGTCCGAGGGCTACGAGCAGTACTTC.